The T cell receptor (beta chain) under discussion was sequenced for a study of cytomegalovirus exposure and HLA in healthy donors. Study-level findings and limits: With high specificity and sensitivity, the classifier reportedly diagnosed cytomegalovirus status. DRB1 showed the most TCR associations and HLA-C the fewest in a later analysis, as rates varied by HLA locus. The productive fraction for most TCR beta V segments was about 90% or about 30% in an earlier analysis.

The donors (healthy individuals) were bone marrow donors. Remarks on this clone: Its target is unknown.

Trimming cost V 2 bases and J 5 bases, with 15 bases left between them. The CDR3 sequence is 15 residues long. Germline CDR1 and CDR2: MNHEY and SMNVEV (reference sequence). Both 60 Vbeta primers and 13 Jbeta primers went into the PCR. Clones were sequenced by immunoSEQ multiplex PCR, and TCRdb holds only the in-frame ones, with some missing. The table shows under 250,000 clones, with around 84% occurring only once. The receptor was derived from a girl aged 2 to 9 in good health and CMV-seronegative. The sample taken for sequencing was PBMCs. This sequence joins TRBV27 and TRBJ2-5; D is perhaps TRBD2 (5 bases). CDR3 in amino acids: CASSLLLRGKETQYF. The CDR3 DNA follows: TGTGCCAGCAGTTTACTCCTTCGGGGAAAGGAGACCCAGTACTTC.